This TCR beta chain comes out of a study of blood T cell repertoires in COVID-19. For the study at large: Sources were T cells, B-cell-depleted T cells, or PBMCs; the material itself was cDNA or gDNA.

TCRdb's copy holds only in-frame clones and misses some; the assay was immunoSEQ multiplex PCR. The repertoire includes more than 95,000 clones, approximately 90% of them detected once, and around 2.1% sits in the top ten. The CDR3 runs 13 residues. Material for sequencing was peripheral blood. J is TRBJ1-5 and V is TRBV21-1; the DNA was not used to check the table's D call, TRBD1. TRBV21-1 is a listed pseudogene. This receptor was obtained from a man aged 50-60 years with COVID-19, enrolled during active disease. The CDR3 reads CASSRQGDQPQHF. The CDR3 DNA reads TGTGCCAGCAGCAGGCAGGGGGATCAGCCCCAGCATTTT.